This passage covers 21 T cell receptor beta chains from one sample sequenced in a study of T cells in Graves' hyperthyroidism and ophthalmopathy. The investigators amplified TCR beta CDR3 regions from RNA transcripts. Using the HTBI primer set, a first-round RT-PCR was run on the TCR CDR3. One entry per CDR3 protein, called by TCRdb with MiXCR from the multiplex PCR reads. The data contain more than 300,000 distinct CDR3 sequences, roughly a sixth of them singletons. Sequenced: blood. These receptors all stem from a woman in her twenties or thirties with Graves' hyperthyroidism that later progressed to Graves' ophthalmopathy.

The V and J genes are TRBV7-2 and TRBJ2-7, with D possibly being TRBD1 (6 bases). The CDR3 length is 16 residues. The ends were cut back, 5 bases at V and 3 bases at J, with 20 bases in the middle. From germline, CDR1 is SGHTA and CDR2 FQGNSA. The CDR3 DNA sequence: TGTGCCAGCAGCCCAAATTCAGGGGTTGGAAGCTACGAGCAGTACTTC. The encoded protein is CASSPNSGVGSYEQYF.

This clonotype was recorded only once. An end of the junction does not agree with germline; a read error may underlie this. J is TRBJ2-5 and V is TRBV3-1, with D tentatively TRBD2 (5 bases). Germline V gene sequence: CDR1 LGHDT, CDR2 YNNKEL (reference sequence). The CDR3 has 17 amino acids. The CDR3 is CASSQDLPGSYQETRYF. For the CDR3, the DNA is TGTGCCAGCAGCCAAGATTTACCGGGGTCGTACCAAGAGACCCGGTACTTC.

V gene TRBV5-4 combines with J gene TRBJ2-7; 9 nucleotides match TRBD2. Per the germline V gene, CDR1 is SGHNT and CDR2 is YYREEE (reference sequence). The CDR3 is 15 residues long. V was pared by 5 bases and J by 2 bases, with 8 bases of the junction left unmatched. CDR3 coding DNA: TGTGCCAGCAGGTATAGCGGGAGACTTCCCTACGAGCAGTACTTC. Its protein product is CASRYSGRLPYEQYF.

This clonotype was detected many times. In DNA form, the CDR3 reads TGTGCCAGCAGCCAGGGGCCTACCTACGAGCAGTACTTC. It codes for CASSQGPTYEQYF. The V and J genes are TRBV3-1 and TRBJ2-7; a weak D match, TRBD1 (5 bases). V lost 3 bases and J lost 2, with 8 bases in between. Per germline, CDR1 LGHDT and CDR2 YNNKEL (reference sequence). There are 13 residues in the CDR3.

V is TRBV5-1 and J is TRBJ2-1; 10 bases map to TRBD2. Germline V gives CDR1 SGHRS, CDR2 YFSETQ. With V trimmed by 2 bases and J by 10 bases, 9 bases remained unmatched. The CDR3 is 15 residues long. CDR3 protein: CASSFPSSGSLEQFF. DNA of the CDR3: TGCGCCAGCAGCTTCCCCTCTAGCGGGAGCCTGGAGCAGTTCTTC.

This clonotype was detected ten times or more. The V and J genes are TRBV20-1 and TRBJ2-3; a weak D match, TRBD2 (5 bases). The ends were cut back, 0 bases at V and 5 bases at J, with 9 bases in the middle. Germline V gene lookup returns CDR1 DFQATT and CDR2 SNEGSKA (reference sequence). The length of the CDR3 is 13 residues. The CDR3 nucleotides read TGCAGTGCTAGAGACCCGGCGGGAGATACGCAGTATTTT. Protein sequence: CSARDPAGDTQYF.

The chain employs TRBV13 and TRBJ2-1, with 7 positions matching TRBD2. CDR3 length: 14 amino acids. In germline, CDR1 is PRHDT, CDR2 FYEKMQ (reference sequence). V lost 3 bases, J lost 5 bases, and 4 bases stayed unmatched. CDR3 sequence reads: CASSFRAGNNEQFF. The CDR3 bases are TGTGCCAGCAGCTTTCGAGCGGGAAACAATGAGCAGTTCTTC. The full variable domain, with the rest looked up from reference TRBV13 and TRBJ2-1, is AAGVIQSPRHLIKEKRETATLKCYPIPRHDTVYWYQQGPGQDPQFLISFYEKMQSDKGSIPDRFSAQQFSDYHSELNMSSLELGDSALYFCASSFRAGNNEQFFGPGTRLTVL.

This clonotype was found many times. The chain carries TRBV20-1 and TRBJ2-5, with 12 bases that match TRBD1. Germline lookup yields CDR1 DFQATT and CDR2 SNEGSKA (reference sequence). CDR3 length: 14 residues. Trimming removed 3 bases from V and 5 bases from J; junction bases left unmatched: 4. The CDR3 loop is CSASRDRGRETQYF. The CDR3 DNA follows: TGCAGTGCTAGTCGGGACAGGGGGCGGGAGACCCAGTACTTC.

The chain employs TRBV7-3 and TRBJ2-3; 9 nucleotides match TRBD2. The germline CDR1 and CDR2 sequences are SGHTA and FQGTGA. J was trimmed by 6 bases and V by 0 bases; bases with no gene match: 10. This CDR3 comprises 17 residues. The CDR3 DNA follows: TGTGCCAGCAGCTTAACCGCGTTGAGCGGGAGGCTCGATACGCAGTATTTT. Translated: CASSLTALSGRLDTQYF.

The table lists this clonotype with a few counts. This chain connects TRBV27 to TRBJ1-2; D perhaps matches TRBD1 (5 bases). V was shortened by 10 bases and J by 4 bases, with 25 bases between the two germline ends. This CDR3 contains 16 residues. Looked up from germline, CDR1 is MNHEY and CDR2 is SMNVEV (reference sequence). The CDR3 bases are TGTGCCACCCAGCCCCAACCAAAACAGGAGTTCTATGGCTACACCTTC. As protein: CATQPQPKQEFYGYTF.

The chain is built from TRBV4-1 and TRBJ1-2; tentatively, D is TRBD1 (6 bases). The CDR3 consists of 15 residues. Germline V gene sequence: CDR1 MGHRA, CDR2 YSYEKL. Trimming pared 1 base from V and 9 bases from J, leaving 18 bases between. DNA of the CDR3: TGCGCCAGCAGCCAAGGGAACAGGGACTGGTATAGCTACACCTTC. Protein sequence: CASSQGNRDWYSYTF.

This chain links TRBV4-1 with TRBJ2-7, with D uncertain. V was cut by 0 bases and J by 3 bases, with 12 bases left in between. This CDR3 is 15 amino acids long. Looked up from germline, CDR1 is MGHRA and CDR2 is YSYEKL. The CDR3 spells CASSQDPRANYEQYF. The DNA for the CDR3 is TGCGCCAGCAGCCAAGATCCCCGGGCCAACTACGAGCAGTACTTC.

This clonotype was picked up a small number of times. The chain combines TRBV27 with TRBJ1-1; D possibly corresponds to TRBD1 (6 bases). The CDR3 has 17 residues. V lost 1 base, J lost 0 bases, and 15 bases lay in between. Germline V lookup: CDR1 MNHEY, CDR2 SMNVEV (reference sequence). Here the CDR3 reads CASSLWASGGLNTEAFF. The CDR3 DNA reads as TGTGCCAGCAGTTTATGGGCTAGCGGGGGCCTGAACACTGAAGCTTTCTTT.

This clonotype was picked up many times. The chain joins TRBV2 to TRBJ2-6, with 7 bases fitting TRBD1. CDR1 and CDR2 from the germline V gene are SNHLY and FYNNEI. The length of the CDR3 is 15 residues. V lost 7 bases to trimming and J lost 0 bases; unmatched junction nucleotides: 3. This chain's CDR3 is CASNYRGSGANVLTF. CDR3 bases: TGTGCCAGCAATTACAGGGGCTCTGGGGCCAACGTCCTGACTTTC.

A word on this clonotype: Its ends do not fully match the called genes, so a read error is possible. The V and J genes are TRBV28 and TRBJ1-2; TRBD1 aligns across 8 bases. Germline lookup yields CDR1 MDHEN and CDR2 SYDVKM. This CDR3 is 13 amino acids long. In DNA, the CDR3 is TGTGCCGGCAGTTTCGGACAGGGAGGAGGCTACACCTTC. It specifies CAGSFGQGGGYTF.

V gene TRBV12-3 or TRBV12-4 combines with J gene TRBJ2-7, with TRBD1 matching 7 bases. The CDR3 loop spans 14 amino acids. With V trimmed by 6 bases and J by 3 bases, 8 bases remained unmatched. The CDR3 DNA reads as TGTGCCAGCAGGCCTCGACAGGGCCACTACGAGCAGTACTTC. Translation: CASRPRQGHYEQYF.

Ten or more counts support this clonotype. The chain is built from TRBV27 and TRBJ1-4; tentative D call: TRBD1 (6 bases). V shed 5 bases and J shed 7 bases, with 14 bases lying between them. The CDR3 covers 14 residues. Germline V CDR1 and CDR2: MNHEY, SMNVEV (reference sequence). CDR3 nucleotides: TGTGCCAGCAGTCCCCAGGGGACGGGTGAAAAACTGTTTTTT. It encodes CASSPQGTGEKLFF.

This clonotype was seen repeatedly, ten times or more. The chain joins TRBV28 to TRBJ1-3; possibly TRBD1 for D (6 bases). Trimming left V 5 bases short and J 12 bases short, with 26 bases between. The CDR3 consists of 16 residues. Looked up from germline, CDR1 is MDHEN and CDR2 is SYDVKM. The CDR3 nucleotides read TGTGCCAGCAGTACCGGACAGTTGATTCTCTGGAACGGCATATATTTT. This gives the protein CASSTGQLILWNGIYF. The full variable domain, rest sourced from reference TRBV28 and TRBJ1-3, is DVKVTQSSRYLVKRTGEKVFLECVQDMDHENMFWYRQDPGLGLRLIYFSYDVKMKEKGDIPEGYSVSREKKERFSLILESASTNQTSMYLCASSTGQLILWNGIYFGEGSWLTVV.

The chain is built from TRBV6-2 or TRBV6-3 and TRBJ2-7, with no clear D. This CDR3 is 15 amino acids long. Trimming removed 5 bases at V and 5 bases at J, with 19 bases between. Germline lookup yields CDR1 MNHEY and CDR2 SVGEGT. The CDR3 region has the DNA TGTGCCAGCAGTGACACTGCCATGGGTTTTAACGAGCAGTACTTC. This sequence encodes CASSDTAMGFNEQYF.

This clonotype was counted only a few times. The chain combines TRBV10-3 with TRBJ2-1; 11 nucleotides align to TRBD2. Germline V gene data show CDR1 as ENHRY and CDR2 as SYGVKD. The ends lost 5 bases at V and 8 bases at J; junction bases unmatched: 8. This CDR3 spans 15 amino acids. As DNA, the CDR3 is TGTGCCATCAGTACACTAGCGGGGGCCCTCGATGAGCAGTTCTTC. Translating gives CAISTLAGALDEQFF.

The rearrangement uses TRBV20-1 and TRBJ2-7; the D is unclear. Germline assignment: CDR1 DFQATT and CDR2 SNEGSKA (reference sequence). The CDR3 length is 14 residues. Trimming removed 0 bases at V and 4 bases at J, with 13 bases between. The CDR3 protein is CSARDGEQSYEQYF. The CDR3 nucleotides read TGCAGTGCTAGAGATGGAGAGCAATCATACGAGCAGTACTTC.